This T cell receptor (beta chain) was retrieved from a study of control samples from healthy donors and cancer patients. The CDR3 consists of 17 residues. V trimming: 4 bases; J trimming: 8 bases; junction bases outside the gene matches: 17. Germline V CDR1 and CDR2: MNHNS, SASEGT. Repertoires were generated with immunoSEQ multiplex PCR, while TCRdb's copy carries only in-frame clones and drops some. The sample contains around 180,000 clones, about 86% of which appear only once. The chain is built from TRBV6-1 and TRBJ1-2; TRBD1 matches at 9 bases. The receptor's source is a woman aged 25 to 45 in good health. Sequenced: blood. CDR3 amino acids: CASSGTDRGGGVSGYTF. CDR3 coding DNA: TGTGCCAGCAGTGGTACGGACAGGGGAGGGGGAGTATCGGGCTACACCTTC.